The rows below give T cell receptor beta chains drawn from one sample of a study of CD8 T cells in ankylosing spondylitis. TCRdb fed the 5' RACE reads into MiXCR, producing one record per CDR3 protein. The sample consists of a few hundred thousand distinct CDR3 sequences, about 7.3% of them appearing once. The material sequenced was blood, either unsorted or a sorted T cell fraction (not recorded which). The receptors were gathered from a male donor with ankylosing spondylitis. The CDR3 runs from the conserved cysteine through the conserved F or W. The D gene is left open where the match is weak. Some rows have no size entry. The others give once, few or many, or a class for an expanded clone.

TRBJ2-3	-	TRBV7-9	-	CASDTQEATDTQYF	TGTGCCAGCGATACACAGGAGGCTACAGATACGCAGTATTTT
TRBJ2-7	TRBD1	TRBV7-2	-	CASSFGRQGSSYEQYF	TGTGCCAGCAGCTTCGGTAGACAGGGAAGCTCCTACGAGCAGTACTTC
TRBJ1-2	-	TRBV7-9	many	CASSFGGSGYTF	TGTGCCAGCAGCTTCGGGGGTAGTGGCTACACCTTC
TRBJ1-6	-	TRBV4-2	many	CASSQDLMNYSYNSPLHF	TGTGCCAGCAGCCAAGATTTGATGAATTACTCCTATAATTCACCCCTCCACTTT
TRBJ2-5	TRBD2	TRBV11-2	many	CASSLRLAGDSETQYF	TGTGCCAGCAGCCTCAGACTAGCGGGGGATTCGGAGACCCAGTACTTC
TRBJ1-4	-	TRBV18	few	CASRTGSEKLFF	TGTGCCAGCCGAACCGGGAGTGAAAAACTGTTTTTT
TRBJ2-5	-	TRBV27	many	CATQTGKETQYF	TGTGCCACCCAAACAGGGAAAGAGACCCAGTACTTC
TRBJ1-6	TRBD1	TRBV27	many	CASSARQGGSSPLHF	TGTGCCAGCAGTGCCCGACAGGGGGGAAGCTCACCCCTCCACTTT
TRBJ2-7	TRBD1	TRBV4-3	few	CASSQDWDRAYEKYF	TGCGCCAGCAGCCAAGATTGGGACAGGGCTTACGAGAAGTACTTC
TRBJ2-1	TRBD2	TRBV10-3	many	CAISPTSGRGNEQFF	TGTGCCATCAGCCCAACTAGCGGGAGGGGGAATGAGCAGTTCTTC
TRBJ2-1	-	TRBV4-2	few	CASSQVEGNEQFF	TGTGCCAGCAGCCAAGTCGAGGGGAATGAGCAGTTCTTC
TRBJ1-4	-	TRBV12-3/TRBV12-4	few	CASSLPLGLATNEKLFF	TGTGCCAGCAGTTTACCCCTGGGCTTGGCAACTAATGAAAAACTGTTTTTT
TRBJ2-2	-	TRBV5-1	many	CASRLGNGELFF	TGCGCCAGCAGACTAGGGAACGGGGAGCTGTTTTTT
TRBJ2-5	TRBD2	TRBV6-2/TRBV6-3	few	CASSPLAGEETQYF	TGTGCCAGCAGTCCTCTAGCGGGGGAAGAGACCCAGTACTTC
TRBJ2-1	-	TRBV9	-	CASSVAGAGALYNEQFF	TGTGCCAGCAGCGTAGCTGGGGCGGGGGCACTCTATAATGAGCAGTTCTTC
TRBJ1-6	-	TRBV27	many	CASSTMGNSPLHF	TGTGCCAGCAGCACGATGGGCAATTCACCCCTCCACTTT
TRBJ2-7	TRBD2	TRBV29-1	-	CSVEDRAGGYYEQYF	TGCAGCGTTGAAGATCGCGCGGGAGGGTACTACGAGCAGTACTTC
TRBJ1-1	-	TRBV20-1	-	CSARPFMNTEAFF	TGCAGTGCTCGTCCGTTCATGAACACTGAAGCTTTCTTT
TRBJ2-1	-	TRBV19	many	CASSIINEQFF	TGTGCCAGTAGTATCATAAATGAGCAGTTCTTC
TRBJ2-7	TRBD1	TRBV7-8	many	CASSQEATGDLSYEQYF	TGTGCCAGCAGCCAAGAGGCTACAGGGGACCTCTCCTACGAGCAGTACTTC
TRBJ1-1	-	TRBV5-1	many	CASRPNGNTEAFF	TGCGCCAGCCGACCCAACGGGAACACTGAAGCTTTCTTT
TRBJ1-3	-	TRBV10-3	many	CAIRRDDSGNTIYF	TGTGCCATCAGGCGGGATGACTCTGGAAACACCATATATTTT
TRBJ2-7	-	TRBV7-9	many	CASSLEGVEQYF	TGTGCCAGCAGCTTAGAAGGGGTCGAGCAGTACTTC
TRBJ2-5	TRBD1	TRBV27	-	CASSLSSWDSIQETQYF	TGTGCCAGCAGTTTATCGAGTTGGGACAGTATACAAGAGACCCAGTACTTC
TRBJ2-4	-	TRBV20-1	many	CSARVGPAKNIQYF	TGCAGTGCTAGAGTGGGTCCAGCCAAAAACATTCAGTACTTC
TRBJ2-1	TRBD2	TRBV10-2	-	CASTLADTYNEQFF	TGCGCCAGTACCCTAGCGGACACCTACAATGAGCAGTTCTTC
TRBJ2-3	-	TRBV28	many	CASSFSGTTQYF	TGTGCCAGCAGTTTCTCGGGGACTACGCAGTATTTT
TRBJ1-5	-	TRBV28	-	CASSLKPGYQPQHF	TGTGCCAGCAGTTTAAAGCCCGGGTATCAGCCCCAGCATTTT
TRBJ1-5	TRBD1	TRBV7-9	many	CASTDRGNQPQHF	TGTGCCAGCACTGACAGGGGCAATCAGCCCCAGCATTTT
TRBJ2-7	TRBD2	TRBV10-2	many	CASSERLAGDTYEQYF	TGCGCCAGCAGTGAGAGACTAGCGGGAGACACCTACGAGCAGTACTTC
TRBJ1-2	-	TRBV4-1	-	CTSSQVPSPGNYGYTF	TGCACCAGCAGCCAAGTACCATCCCCGGGGAACTATGGCTACACCTTC
TRBJ2-5	-	TRBV6-5	-	CASSSTIVGVSGETQYF	TGTGCCAGCAGTTCCACCATTGTAGGTGTCAGTGGAGAGACCCAGTACTTC
TRBJ2-3	TRBD2	TRBV27	many	CASGSGLGTDTQYF	TGTGCCAGCGGCTCAGGACTAGGCACAGATACGCAGTATTTT
TRBJ1-5	-	TRBV28	few	CASSPDTAYSNQPQHF	TGTGCCAGCAGTCCCGATACAGCGTATAGCAATCAGCCCCAGCATTTT
TRBJ2-1	-	TRBV27	few	CASSPLKRYMDEQFF	TGTGCCAGCAGTCCCCTCAAGCGGTACATGGATGAGCAGTTCTTC
TRBJ2-5	TRBD2	TRBV7-9	many	CASSLARGEEETQYF	TGTGCCAGCAGCCTCGCGCGGGGGGAAGAAGAGACCCAGTACTTC
TRBJ2-7	-	TRBV7-9	few	CASSPGAETYEQYF	TGTGCCAGCAGCCCTGGGGCGGAAACCTACGAGCAGTACTTC
TRBJ2-7	TRBD2	TRBV4-3	few	CASSQELAGGTYEQYF	TGCGCCAGCAGCCAAGAGTTAGCGGGGGGAACCTACGAGCAGTACTTC
TRBJ2-3	-	TRBV12-3/TRBV12-4	many	CASSPGYRTDTQYF	TGTGCCAGCAGTCCAGGCTACCGCACAGATACGCAGTATTTT
TRBJ2-2	-	TRBV7-2	many	CASVLGRNTGELFF	TGTGCCAGCGTCTTGGGGCGGAACACCGGGGAGCTGTTTTTT
TRBJ1-1	TRBD1	TRBV19	-	CASSIVRGMGTEAFF	TGTGCCAGTAGTATAGTCAGGGGGATGGGCACTGAAGCTTTCTTT
TRBJ2-7	TRBD1	TRBV30	once	CAWSPRTGVEEQYF	TGTGCCTGGAGTCCAAGGACAGGGGTGGAAGAGCAGTACTTC
TRBJ1-5	-	TRBV27	many	CASSLRQSNQPQHF	TGTGCCAGCAGTTTGAGACAGAGCAATCAGCCCCAGCATTTT
TRBJ2-1	TRBD2	TRBV5-1	many	CASSPLASGRGNEQFF	TGCGCCAGCAGCCCTCTCGCTAGCGGGAGGGGTAATGAGCAGTTCTTC
TRBJ2-7	TRBD1	TRBV25-1	few	CASSILTGTGGHYEQYF	TGTGCCAGCAGTATCCTAACCGGGACAGGGGGACACTACGAGCAGTACTTC